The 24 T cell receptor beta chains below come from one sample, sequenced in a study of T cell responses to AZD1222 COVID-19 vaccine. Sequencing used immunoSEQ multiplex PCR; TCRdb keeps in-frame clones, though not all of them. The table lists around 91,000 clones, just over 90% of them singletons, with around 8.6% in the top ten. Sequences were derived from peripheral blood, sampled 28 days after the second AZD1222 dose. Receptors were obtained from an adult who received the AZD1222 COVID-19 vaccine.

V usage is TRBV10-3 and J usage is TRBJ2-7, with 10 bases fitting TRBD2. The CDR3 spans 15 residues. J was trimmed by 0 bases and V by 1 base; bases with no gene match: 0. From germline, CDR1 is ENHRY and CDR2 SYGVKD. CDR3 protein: CAISEWTSGSYEQYF. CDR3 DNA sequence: TGTGCCATCAGTGAGTGGACTAGCGGCTCCTACGAGCAGTACTTC.

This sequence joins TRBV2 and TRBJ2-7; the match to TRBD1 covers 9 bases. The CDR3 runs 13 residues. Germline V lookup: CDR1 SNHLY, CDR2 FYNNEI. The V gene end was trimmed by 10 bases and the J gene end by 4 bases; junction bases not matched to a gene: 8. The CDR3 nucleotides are TGTGCCACCACGGGACAGGGTAAATACGAGCAGTACTTC. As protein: CATTGQGKYEQYF. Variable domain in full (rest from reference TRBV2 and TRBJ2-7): EPEVTQTPSHQVTQMGQEVILRCVPISNHLYFYWYRQILGQKVEFLVSFYNNEISEKSEIFDDQFSVERPDGSNFTLKIRSTKLEDSAMYFCATTGQGKYEQYFGPGTRLTVT.

The CDR3: CASRAGETEAFF. CDR3 sequence (DNA): TGTGCCAGCAGAGCGGGAGAAACTGAAGCTTTCTTT. V usage is TRBV6-5 and J usage is TRBJ1-1, with D uncertain. The CDR3 runs to 12 residues. V was trimmed by 6 bases and J by 5 bases, leaving 10 bases between them. Germline values: CDR1 MNHEY, CDR2 SVGAGI.

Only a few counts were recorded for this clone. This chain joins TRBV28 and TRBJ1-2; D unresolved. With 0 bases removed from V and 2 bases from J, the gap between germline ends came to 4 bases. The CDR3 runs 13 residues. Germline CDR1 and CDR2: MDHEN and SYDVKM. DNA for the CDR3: TGTGCCAGCAGTTTATGGCTGAACTATGGCTACACCTTC. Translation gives CASSLWLNYGYTF.

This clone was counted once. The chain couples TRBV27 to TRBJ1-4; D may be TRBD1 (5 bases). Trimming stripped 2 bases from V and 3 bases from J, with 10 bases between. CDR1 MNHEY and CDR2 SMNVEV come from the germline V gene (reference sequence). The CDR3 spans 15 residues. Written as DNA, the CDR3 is TGTGCCAGCAGTTTAGGAGGGGCTCCTAATGAAAAACTGTTTTTT. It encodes CASSLGGAPNEKLFF.

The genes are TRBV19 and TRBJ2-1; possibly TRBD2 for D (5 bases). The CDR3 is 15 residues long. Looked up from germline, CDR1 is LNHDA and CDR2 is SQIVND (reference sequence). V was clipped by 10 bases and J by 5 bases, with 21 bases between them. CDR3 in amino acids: CATNPHPGSNNEQFF. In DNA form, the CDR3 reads TGTGCCACCAATCCTCATCCGGGATCCAACAATGAGCAGTTCTTC. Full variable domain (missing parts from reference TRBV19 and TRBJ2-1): DGGITQSPKYLFRKEGQNVTLSCEQNLNHDAMYWYRQDPGQGLRLIYYSQIVNDFQKGDIAEGYSVSREKKESFPLTVTSAQKNPTAFYLCATNPHPGSNNEQFFGPGTRLTVL.

CDR3 loop: CAIQRTSGSYEQYF. As DNA, the CDR3 is TGTGCCATCCAACGGACTAGCGGGTCATACGAGCAGTACTTC. The genes are TRBV6-5 and TRBJ2-7, with 11 bases that match TRBD2. From germline, CDR1 is MNHEY and CDR2 SVGAGI. V dropped 10 bases and J dropped 4; count of bases not matched to a gene: 9. This CDR3 has 14 residues.

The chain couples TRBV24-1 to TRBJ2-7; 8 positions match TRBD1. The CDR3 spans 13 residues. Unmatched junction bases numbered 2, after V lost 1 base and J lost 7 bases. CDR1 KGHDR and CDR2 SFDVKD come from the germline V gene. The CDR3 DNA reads TGTGCCACCAGTGATTTTACAGGGGGAGAGCAGTACTTC. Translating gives CATSDFTGGEQYF.

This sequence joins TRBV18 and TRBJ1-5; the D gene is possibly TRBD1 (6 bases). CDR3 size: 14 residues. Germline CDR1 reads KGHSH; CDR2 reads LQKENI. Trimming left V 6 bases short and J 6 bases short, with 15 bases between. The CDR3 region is CASSQGIGGQPQHF. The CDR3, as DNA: TGTGCCAGCTCCCAGGGGATTGGGGGTCAGCCCCAGCATTTT.

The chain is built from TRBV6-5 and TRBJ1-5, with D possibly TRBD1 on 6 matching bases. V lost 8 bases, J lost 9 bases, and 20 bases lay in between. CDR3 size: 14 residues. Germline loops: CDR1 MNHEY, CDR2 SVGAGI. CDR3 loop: CASSFGQSFRPQHF. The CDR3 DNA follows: TGTGCCAGCTCTTTCGGACAGTCCTTTAGGCCCCAGCATTTT.

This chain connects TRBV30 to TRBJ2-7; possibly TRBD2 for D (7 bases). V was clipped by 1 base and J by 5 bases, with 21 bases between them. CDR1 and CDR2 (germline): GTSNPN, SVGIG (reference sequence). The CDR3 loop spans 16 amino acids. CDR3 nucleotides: TGTGCCTGGAGTGGAGGGGGGGGACGAGGGACCAACGAGCAGTACTTC. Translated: CAWSGGGGRGTNEQYF.

Here the CDR3 reads CASSYAGVPETQYF. The CDR3 bases are TGTGCCAGCAGTTATGCGGGAGTCCCAGAGACCCAGTACTTC. The gene calls are TRBV27 and TRBJ2-5; 7 bases are shared with TRBD2. V lost 4 bases and J lost 4; bases outside the gene matches: 6. CDR1 MNHEY and CDR2 SMNVEV come from the germline V gene (reference sequence). The CDR3 is made up of 14 amino acids.

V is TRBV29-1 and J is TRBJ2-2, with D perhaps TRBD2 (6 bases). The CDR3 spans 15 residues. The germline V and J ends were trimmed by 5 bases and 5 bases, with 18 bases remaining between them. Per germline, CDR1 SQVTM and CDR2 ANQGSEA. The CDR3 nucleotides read TGCAGCGTTATCCCTGCGGGGTTACAGACCGGGGAGCTGTTTTTT. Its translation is CSVIPAGLQTGELFF.

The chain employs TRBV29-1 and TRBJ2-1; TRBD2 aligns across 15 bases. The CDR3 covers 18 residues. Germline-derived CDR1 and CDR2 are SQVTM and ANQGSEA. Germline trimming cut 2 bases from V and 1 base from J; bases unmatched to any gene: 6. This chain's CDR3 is CSVEKGLAGGHSYNEQFF. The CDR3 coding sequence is TGCAGCGTTGAAAAGGGACTAGCGGGAGGCCATTCCTACAATGAGCAGTTCTTC.

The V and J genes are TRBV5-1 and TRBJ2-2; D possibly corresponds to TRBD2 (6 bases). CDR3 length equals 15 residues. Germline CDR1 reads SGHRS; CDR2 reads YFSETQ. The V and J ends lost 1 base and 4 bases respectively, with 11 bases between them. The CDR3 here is CASSLWAAGTGELFF. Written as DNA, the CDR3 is TGCGCCAGCAGCTTGTGGGCAGCGGGCACCGGGGAGCTGTTTTTT. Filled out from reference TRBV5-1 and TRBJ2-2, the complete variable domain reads KAGVTQTPRYLIKTRGQQVTLSCSPISGHRSVSWYQQTPGQGLQFLFEYFSETQRNKGNFPGRFSGRQFSNSRSEMNVSTLELGDSALYLCASSLWAAGTGELFFGEGSRLTVL.

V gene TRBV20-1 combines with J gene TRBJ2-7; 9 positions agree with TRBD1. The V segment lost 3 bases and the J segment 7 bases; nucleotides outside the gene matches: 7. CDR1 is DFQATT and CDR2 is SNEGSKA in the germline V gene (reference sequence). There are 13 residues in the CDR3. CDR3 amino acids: CSASRDREGEQYF. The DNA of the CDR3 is TGCAGTGCTAGTAGGGACAGGGAGGGAGAGCAGTACTTC.

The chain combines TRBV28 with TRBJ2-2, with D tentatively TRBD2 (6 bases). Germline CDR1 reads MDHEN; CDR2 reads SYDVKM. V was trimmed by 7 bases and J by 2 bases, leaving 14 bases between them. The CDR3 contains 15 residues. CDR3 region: CASTWGGINTGELFF. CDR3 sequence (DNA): TGTGCCAGCACCTGGGGAGGTATAAACACCGGGGAGCTGTTTTTT.

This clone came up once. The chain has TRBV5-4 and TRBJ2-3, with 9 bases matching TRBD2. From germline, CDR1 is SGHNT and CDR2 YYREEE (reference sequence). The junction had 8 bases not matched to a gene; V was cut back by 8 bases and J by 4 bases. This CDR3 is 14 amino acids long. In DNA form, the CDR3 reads TGTGCCAGTTCCCGAGGGACTAGCCCAGATACGCAGTATTTT. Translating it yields CASSRGTSPDTQYF. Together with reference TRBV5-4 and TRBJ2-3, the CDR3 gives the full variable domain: ETGVTQSPTHLIKTRGQQVTLRCSSQSGHNTVSWYQQALGQGPQFIFQYYREEENGRGNFPPRFSGLQFPNYSSELNVNALELDDSALYLCASSRGTSPDTQYFGPGTRLTVL.

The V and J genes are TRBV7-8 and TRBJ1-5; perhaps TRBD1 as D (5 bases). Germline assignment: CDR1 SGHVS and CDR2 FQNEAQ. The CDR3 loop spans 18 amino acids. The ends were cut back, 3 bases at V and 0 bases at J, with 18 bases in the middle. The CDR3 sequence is CASSLAPPRGYSNQPQHF. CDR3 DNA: TGTGCCAGCAGCTTGGCTCCTCCCCGGGGGTATAGCAATCAGCCCCAGCATTTT.

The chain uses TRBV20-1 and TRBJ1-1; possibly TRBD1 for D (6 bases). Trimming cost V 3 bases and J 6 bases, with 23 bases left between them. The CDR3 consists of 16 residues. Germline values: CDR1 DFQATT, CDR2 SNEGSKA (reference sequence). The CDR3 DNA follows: TGCAGTGCTAGTTCGGGGGGCGAGTGGGGTGGCCCTGAAGCTTTCTTT. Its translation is CSASSGGEWGGPEAFF.

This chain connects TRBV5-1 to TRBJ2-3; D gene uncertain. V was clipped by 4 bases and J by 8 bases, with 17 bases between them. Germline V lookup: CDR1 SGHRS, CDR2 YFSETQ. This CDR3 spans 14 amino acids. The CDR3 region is CASSPDGPSGTQYF. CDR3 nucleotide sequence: TGCGCCAGCAGCCCTGACGGGCCTTCCGGTACGCAGTATTTT.

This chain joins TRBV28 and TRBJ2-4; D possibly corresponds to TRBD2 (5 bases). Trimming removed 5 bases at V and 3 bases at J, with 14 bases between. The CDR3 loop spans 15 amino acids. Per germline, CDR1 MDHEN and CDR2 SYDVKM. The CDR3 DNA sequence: TGTGCCAGCAGTCCCCCGGGATCGCTCAAAAACATTCAGTACTTC. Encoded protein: CASSPPGSLKNIQYF. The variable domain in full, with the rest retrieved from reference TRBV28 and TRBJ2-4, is DVKVTQSSRYLVKRTGEKVFLECVQDMDHENMFWYRQDPGLGLRLIYFSYDVKMKEKGDIPEGYSVSREKKERFSLILESASTNQTSMYLCASSPPGSLKNIQYFGAGTRLSVL.

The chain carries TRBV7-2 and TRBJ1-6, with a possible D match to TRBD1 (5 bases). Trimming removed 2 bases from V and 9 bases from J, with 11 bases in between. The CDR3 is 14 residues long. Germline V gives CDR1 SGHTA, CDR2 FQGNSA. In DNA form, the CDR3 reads TGTGCCAGCAGCTTAAGACAGAATGGTTCACCCCTCCACTTT. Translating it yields CASSLRQNGSPLHF.

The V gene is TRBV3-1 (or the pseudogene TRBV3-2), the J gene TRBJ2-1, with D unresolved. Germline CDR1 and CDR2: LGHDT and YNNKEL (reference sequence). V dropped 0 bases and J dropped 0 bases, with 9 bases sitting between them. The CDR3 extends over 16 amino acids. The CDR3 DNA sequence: TGTGCCAGCAGCCAAGATGGCAGGCCCTCCTACAATGAGCAGTTCTTC. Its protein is CASSQDGRPSYNEQFF.